This TCR beta chain was sequenced during a study of blood T cell repertoires in COVID-19. Study in general: Samples of COVID-19 (acute and convalescent) were obtained from the United States, Italy and Spain.

V trimming: 4 bases; J trimming: 6 bases; junction bases outside the gene matches: 9. The CDR3 covers 16 residues. Germline V gene sequence: CDR1 MDHEN, CDR2 SYDVKM. Only in-frame clones appear in the TCRdb table, and some are missing; sequencing was by immunoSEQ multiplex PCR. The table includes roughly 87,000 clones, about 84% detected once. The V and J genes are TRBV28 and TRBJ2-7, with TRBD2 matching 13 bases. Specimen: peripheral blood. This clonotype was obtained from a human donor in a cohort sampled during active COVID-19. CDR3 DNA: TGTGCCAGCAGTTCGACTAGCGGGAGGCACTTTGGCGAGCAGTACTTC. This gives the protein CASSSTSGRHFGEQYF.